This TCR beta chain appears in the sequencing data of a study of cytomegalovirus exposure and HLA in healthy donors. Study-level results: A subsequent analysis found that TCR clusters from the first cohort also tended to co-occur in the 120 or so validation repertoires, with roughly 95% of cluster scores above 0. Under in vitro conditions, a few CMV-associated chains were confirmed as specific for CMV antigens.

Between the trimmed V and J ends, which lost 5 bases and 0 bases, there was a span of 17 bases. CDR1 and CDR2 (germline): GTSNPN, SVGIG (reference sequence). The CDR3 runs to 15 residues. The repertoire was sequenced with immunoSEQ multiplex PCR; TCRdb's copy has only in-frame clones and lacks some. Here the sample spans 95,000 to 150,000 clones, about 84% being singletons. A word on this clone: Its antigen is unidentified.

This chain links TRBV30 with TRBJ2-7, with D unresolved. Sequencing used PBMCs. The clonotype comes from a woman aged 30 to 39 in good health and CMV-seronegative. The CDR3 DNA sequence: TGTGCCTGGGCCTTCATGGGCCCGAGCTCCTACGAGCAGTACTTC. Residues: CAWAFMGPSSYEQYF. The full variable domain, completed using reference TRBV30 and TRBJ2-7, is SQTIHQWPATLVQPVGSPLSLECTVEGTSNPNLYWYRQAAGRGLQLLFYSVGIGQISSEVPQNLSASRPQDRQFILSSKKLLLSDSGFYLCAWAFMGPSSYEQYFGPGTRLTVT.